Following are 22 T cell receptor beta chains from one sample sequenced in a study of T cell responses to AZD1222 COVID-19 vaccine. Repertoires were generated with immunoSEQ multiplex PCR, while TCRdb's copy carries only in-frame clones and drops some. Among 150,000 to 200,000 clones listed, 90% to 95% were seen once. The starting material was peripheral blood, obtained on day 0 of AZD1222 vaccination. The receptor set was obtained from an adult in good health.

The chain uses TRBV7-8 and TRBJ1-5, with a tentative D call TRBD1 (6 bases). The CDR3 is 15 amino acids. The germline V and J ends were trimmed by 6 bases and 1 base, with 13 bases remaining between them. Per the germline V gene, CDR1 is SGHVS and CDR2 is FQNEAQ. This chain's CDR3 is CASSRAGVSNQPQHF. CDR3 bases: TGTGCCAGCAGTAGGGCAGGGGTCAGCAATCAGCCCCAGCATTTT.

The V call is TRBV7-8, the J call TRBJ2-7; unclear D gene. Germline assignment: CDR1 SGHVS and CDR2 FQNEAQ. Deletions cut 3 bases from V and 0 bases from J, with 6 bases between. There are 13 residues in the CDR3. CDR3 amino acids: CASSFPFSYEQYF. DNA of the CDR3: TGTGCCAGCAGCTTCCCCTTCTCCTACGAGCAGTACTTC.

This chain uses TRBV28 with TRBJ1-5; D is unclear. This CDR3 region has 14 residues. The ends were cut back, 1 base at V and 1 base at J, with 5 bases in the middle. The V gene's germline CDR1 is MDHEN and CDR2 SYDVKM. The CDR3 sequence: CASSLYVSNQPQHF. The DNA for the CDR3 is TGTGCCAGCAGTTTATACGTAAGCAATCAGCCCCAGCATTTT.

The V gene is TRBV4-3, the J gene TRBJ1-1; the match to TRBD1 covers 8 bases. CDR3 length equals 15 residues. Germline V lookup: CDR1 LGHNA, CDR2 YSLEER. V lost 8 bases, J lost 1 base, and 9 bases stayed unmatched. The CDR3 sequence is CASAHRGGTNTEAFF. In DNA, the CDR3 is TGCGCCAGCGCACACAGGGGGGGGACGAACACTGAAGCTTTCTTT.

This chain links TRBV3-1 (or the pseudogene TRBV3-2) with TRBJ1-4; D is ambiguous. Looked up from germline, CDR1 is LGHDT and CDR2 is YNNKEL (reference sequence). Trimming took 3 bases from V and 7 from J, leaving 12 bases between them. The CDR3 is 14 residues long. In nucleotides, the CDR3 is TGTGCCAGCAGCCAGGACCCCCCGGGTGAAAAACTGTTTTTT. It specifies CASSQDPPGEKLFF.

The chain is built from TRBV10-1 and TRBJ2-5; TRBD1 is a possible D gene (6 bases). Looked up from germline, CDR1 is WNHNN and CDR2 is SYGVQD (reference sequence). Trimming stripped 6 bases from V and 2 bases from J, with 13 bases between. The CDR3 is 14 residues long. CDR3 nucleotide sequence: TGCGCCAGCAGAGAAAAGGACAGACAAGAGACCCAGTACTTC. Protein product: CASREKDRQETQYF.

A single count supports this clone. V usage is TRBV15 and J usage is TRBJ1-5, with TRBD1 matching over 9 bases. V lost 0 bases to trimming and J lost 4 bases; unmatched junction nucleotides: 7. The CDR3 contains 17 residues. From germline, CDR1 is LNHNV and CDR2 YYDKDF (reference sequence). CDR3 coding DNA: TGTGCCACCAGCAGAGATGAGGAGACAGGGGGTAATCAGCCCCAGCATTTT. Translating gives CATSRDEETGGNQPQHF.

The chain recombines TRBV2 with TRBJ1-5; D is ambiguous. CDR1 SNHLY and CDR2 FYNNEI come from the germline V gene. V was pared by 5 bases and J by 5 bases, with 4 bases between. The CDR3 contains 11 residues. CDR3 sequence (DNA): TGTGCCAGCAGTATCGATCAGCCCCAGCATTTT. Residues: CASSIDQPQHF.

In its sample, this clone was seen once. In DNA, the CDR3 is TGTGCCAGCAGCCTCGCCGGCCCTGGAAACACCATATATTTT. Translating gives CASSLAGPGNTIYF. The chain has TRBV7-9 and TRBJ1-3; D remains ambiguous. The V end was cut by 5 bases, the J end by 2 bases, with 10 bases between. Germline CDR1 reads SEHNR; CDR2 reads FQNEAQ (reference sequence). CDR3 length: 14 residues.

The genes are TRBV30 and TRBJ1-2; D not resolved. V shed 0 bases and J shed 4 bases, with 6 bases lying between them. The CDR3 sequence is 12 residues long. CDR1 GTSNPN and CDR2 SVGIG come from the germline V gene (reference sequence). The CDR3 reads CAWSVSGYGYTF. CDR3 nucleotide sequence: TGTGCCTGGAGTGTCAGCGGCTATGGCTACACCTTC.

V is TRBV28 and J is TRBJ2-5; 11 bases match TRBD1. Germline assignment: CDR1 MDHEN and CDR2 SYDVKM. CDR3 length equals 12 residues. The V and J ends lost 8 bases and 7 bases, in that order; junction bases with no gene match: 3. The chain's CDR3 is CASGQGAATQYF. The CDR3, as DNA: TGTGCCAGCGGACAGGGGGCAGCGACCCAGTACTTC.

The rearrangement links TRBV28 to TRBJ1-5; possibly TRBD1 for D (5 bases). The V end lost 3 bases, the J end lost 1 base, and 10 bases lay between the germline ends. Germline CDR1 MDHEN, CDR2 SYDVKM. CDR3 length: 15 amino acids. In DNA form, the CDR3 reads TGTGCCAGCAGTTTTATCCGGGACAGCAATCAGCCCCAGCATTTT. Residues: CASSFIRDSNQPQHF.

The chain joins TRBV24-1 to TRBJ1-2; D gene ambiguous. CDR1 is KGHDR and CDR2 is SFDVKD in the germline V gene. The V end was cut by 4 bases, the J end by 5 bases, with 7 bases between. This CDR3 has 12 amino acids. CDR3 sequence (DNA): TGTGCCACCAGTGAACCAGGTTATGGCTACACCTTC. It encodes CATSEPGYGYTF.

The genes are TRBV15 and TRBJ1-6, with a possible D match to TRBD1 (6 bases). V shed 1 base and J shed 16 bases, with 26 bases lying between them. The germline CDR1 and CDR2 sequences are LNHNV and YYDKDF (reference sequence). This CDR3 has 17 amino acids. Here the CDR3 DNA reads TGTGCCACCAGCAGAGTCTTCTTAGGATCAGGGGATTCGAGGCTCCACTTT. This sequence encodes CATSRVFLGSGDSRLHF. The full variable domain, its missing parts supplied by reference TRBV15 and TRBJ1-6, is DAMVIQNPRYQVTQFGKPVTLSCSQTLNHNVMYWYQQKSSQAPKLLFHYYDKDFNNEADTPDNFQSRRPNTSFCFLDIRSPGLGDTAMYLCATSRVFLGSGDSRLHFGNGTRLTVT.

The chain carries TRBV2 and TRBJ2-7; TRBD2 aligns across 7 bases. CDR1 and CDR2 from the germline V gene are SNHLY and FYNNEI. The CDR3 contains 14 residues. V shed 4 bases, J shed 0 bases, and the junction held 3 bases outside the gene matches. The CDR3: CASSVGTTSYEQYF. In nucleotides, the CDR3 is TGTGCCAGCAGTGTAGGGACTACCTCCTACGAGCAGTACTTC.

The chain couples TRBV19 to TRBJ1-1; a weak D match, TRBD1 (5 bases). Trimming left V 7 bases short and J 4 bases short, with 13 bases between. The CDR3 sequence is 13 residues long. The germline V gene encodes CDR1 LNHDA and CDR2 SQIVND (reference sequence). The CDR3 sequence is CASTVRGGTEAFF. CDR3 in DNA: TGTGCCAGTACCGTACGGGGGGGCACTGAAGCTTTCTTT.

The V gene is TRBV5-6, the J gene TRBJ2-2, with D maybe TRBD1 (5 bases). CDR3 size: 12 residues. Germline lookup yields CDR1 SGHDT and CDR2 YYEEEE. Trimming pared 5 bases from V and 6 bases from J, leaving 8 bases between. CDR3 bases: TGTGCCAGCAGGAAACAGGCCGGGGAGCTGTTTTTT. This translates into CASRKQAGELFF. The full variable domain, its missing parts supplied by reference TRBV5-6 and TRBJ2-2, is DAGVTQSPTHLIKTRGQQVTLRCSPKSGHDTVSWYQQALGQGPQFIFQYYEEEERQRGNFPDRFSGHQFPNYSSELNVNALLLGDSALYLCASRKQAGELFFGEGSRLTVL.

This clone appeared once. This chain uses TRBV4-3 with TRBJ1-6; perhaps TRBD1 as D (5 bases). V lost 5 bases and J 9 bases, leaving 8 bases between the germline ends. The germline V gene has CDR1 LGHNA and CDR2 YSLEER. This CDR3 has 12 amino acids. The CDR3 spells CASSRGASPLHF. Written as DNA, the CDR3 is TGCGCCAGCAGCAGAGGGGCTTCACCCCTCCACTTT.

This rearrangement joins TRBV10-2 to TRBJ1-4; D remains unclear. The CDR3 length is 14 residues. The V end was cut by 6 bases, the J end by 5 bases, with 13 bases between. Germline lookup yields CDR1 WSHSY and CDR2 SAAADI. CDR3 amino acids: CASSDARLNEKLFF. CDR3 nucleotide sequence: TGCGCCAGCAGCGATGCCAGACTAAATGAAAAACTGTTTTTT.

This chain uses TRBV28 with TRBJ1-2; no reliable D call. This CDR3 has 13 amino acids. The V end lost 3 bases, the J end lost 4 bases, and 9 bases lay between the germline ends. The germline V gene encodes CDR1 MDHEN and CDR2 SYDVKM. CDR3: CASSFKNGYGYTF. The DNA of the CDR3 is TGTGCCAGCAGTTTTAAGAATGGCTATGGCTACACCTTC.

This clone was seen more than once but under ten times. V usage is TRBV7-9 and J usage is TRBJ1-2; D is unclear. The CDR3 runs 11 residues. CDR1 is SEHNR, CDR2 FQNEAQ, per germline (reference sequence). V lost 5 bases, J lost 8 bases, and 9 bases lay in between. Written as DNA, the CDR3 is TGTGCCAGCAGCCTTACAGAGGGCTACACCTTC. Protein sequence: CASSLTEGYTF. Full variable domain (outside the CDR3, taken from reference TRBV7-9 and TRBJ1-2): DTGVSQNPRHKITKRGQNVTFRCDPISEHNRLYWYRQTLGQGPEFLTYFQNEAQLEKSRLLSDRFSAERPKGSFSTLEIQRTEQGDSAMYLCASSLTEGYTFGSGTRLTVV.

The rearrangement uses TRBV10-3 and TRBJ1-5; D remains unclear. This CDR3 has 13 residues. Trimming cost V 7 bases and J 6 bases, with 13 bases left between them. From germline, CDR1 is ENHRY and CDR2 SYGVKD. The CDR3 loop is CAINIRAGQPQHF. The DNA of the CDR3 is TGTGCCATCAATATCCGGGCTGGTCAGCCCCAGCATTTT.